Shown below are 17 T cell receptor beta chains from a single sample sequenced in a study of cytomegalovirus exposure and HLA in healthy donors. In the PCR, 60 Vbeta and 13 Jbeta primers were used. Clones were read by immunoSEQ multiplex PCR, and TCRdb kept only the in-frame ones, dropping some. The sample yields some 170,000 clones, around 78% seen once. The specimen was PBMCs. These receptors all stem from a middle-aged woman in good health and CMV-seronegative.

V gene TRBV19 combines with J gene TRBJ2-7, with D unclear. The CDR3 is made up of 11 amino acids. Trimming left V 10 bases short and J 4 bases short, with 11 bases between. The germline V gene has CDR1 LNHDA and CDR2 SQIVND (reference sequence). The chain's CDR3 is CATPVTYEQYF. CDR3 nucleotide sequence: TGTGCCACCCCGGTTACTTACGAGCAGTACTTC. Combining the CDR3 with reference TRBV19 and TRBJ2-7 gives the whole variable domain DGGITQSPKYLFRKEGQNVTLSCEQNLNHDAMYWYRQDPGQGLRLIYYSQIVNDFQKGDIAEGYSVSREKKESFPLTVTSAQKNPTAFYLCATPVTYEQYFGPGTRLTVT.

The chain links TRBV7-9 to TRBJ2-1, with 8 bases matching TRBD2. V lost 4 bases to trimming and J lost 9 bases; unmatched junction nucleotides: 5. The CDR3 covers 13 residues. Germline CDR1 reads SEHNR; CDR2 reads FQNEAQ (reference sequence). CDR3 loop: CASSSSGSGEQFF. DNA of the CDR3: TGTGCCAGCAGCTCCAGCGGGAGTGGTGAGCAGTTCTTC.

The CDR3 nucleotides read TGTGCCTGGGACAGACTGAACACTGAAGCTTTCTTT. This gives the protein CAWDRLNTEAFF. The V and J genes are TRBV30 and TRBJ1-1; D perhaps matches TRBD1 (5 bases). Germline V lookup: CDR1 GTSNPN, CDR2 SVGIG (reference sequence). The CDR3 length is 12 residues. The V end was cut by 5 bases, the J end by 0 bases, with 7 bases between.

The J gene is TRBJ1-1, the V gene TRBV13; TRBD1 might be the D (5 bases). Trimming removed 5 bases at V and 2 bases at J, with 12 bases between. Germline CDR1 PRHDT, CDR2 FYEKMQ (reference sequence). This CDR3 is built from 14 residues. The CDR3 reads CASSRTGENTEAFF. The DNA of the CDR3 is TGTGCCAGCAGCCGAACAGGAGAAAACACTGAAGCTTTCTTT.

This clone has just a few counts. This rearrangement joins TRBV25-1 to TRBJ2-2; TRBD2 matches 9 bases. Germline loops: CDR1 MGHDK, CDR2 SYGVNS. Losses at the gene ends were 0 bases for V and 4 bases for J; bases not matched to a gene: 6. This CDR3 is 17 amino acids long. The CDR3 reads CASSEYRREGSTGELFF. DNA of the CDR3: TGTGCCAGCAGTGAATATAGGCGGGAGGGCTCCACCGGGGAGCTGTTTTTT. Full variable domain (remainder filled in from reference TRBV25-1 and TRBJ2-2): EADIYQTPRYLVIGTGKKITLECSQTMGHDKMYWYQQDPGMELHLIHYSYGVNSTEKGDLSSESTVSRIRTEHFPLTLESARPSHTSQYLCASSEYRREGSTGELFFGEGSRLTVL.

The V call is TRBV10-3, the J call TRBJ1-1; 7 nucleotides line up with TRBD1. The junction had 6 bases not matched to a gene; V was cut back by 0 bases and J by 2 bases. The germline CDR1 and CDR2 sequences are ENHRY and SYGVKD. The CDR3 runs 16 residues. For the CDR3, the DNA is TGTGCCATCAGTGAGTCACCGACAGGGTACAACACTGAAGCTTTCTTT. As protein: CAISESPTGYNTEAFF.

The chain employs TRBV6-1 and TRBJ2-7; the match to TRBD2 covers 9 bases. Trimming at V came to 7 bases and at J to 6 bases, leaving 7 bases not matched to a gene. CDR3 length: 13 amino acids. Germline-derived CDR1 and CDR2 are MNHNS and SASEGT. The CDR3: CASIVAGGLEQYF. CDR3 nucleotide sequence: TGTGCCAGCATAGTCGCGGGAGGGCTCGAGCAGTACTTC.

This chain joins TRBV29-1 and TRBJ2-2; TRBD2 matches at 9 bases. With 2 bases clipped from V and 4 bases from J, the junction kept 8 bases outside the gene matches. Germline V gene lookup returns CDR1 SQVTM and CDR2 ANQGSEA. The CDR3 has 16 residues. CDR3 DNA sequence: TGCAGCGTTGAAATGGGGGGGACTAGCCTCACCGGGGAGCTGTTTTTT. Encoded protein: CSVEMGGTSLTGELFF.

The CDR3 protein is CASRGAGNKDTEAFF. In DNA, the CDR3 is TGTGCCAGCAGAGGGGCAGGTAACAAGGACACTGAAGCTTTCTTT. V usage is TRBV6-1 and J usage is TRBJ1-1; D may be TRBD1 (5 bases). Germline loops: CDR1 MNHNS, CDR2 SASEGT. The CDR3 extends over 15 amino acids. Trimming left V 6 bases short and J 3 bases short, with 17 bases between.

CDR3 sequence: CASSTASGVWGGETQYF. The CDR3 DNA is TGTGCCAGTAGTACGGCTAGCGGAGTATGGGGGGGAGAGACCCAGTACTTC. This chain connects TRBV27 to TRBJ2-5, with 7 nucleotides matching TRBD2. J was trimmed by 4 bases and V by 9 bases; bases with no gene match: 20. Germline V CDR1 and CDR2: MNHEY, SMNVEV (reference sequence). CDR3 length equals 17 residues.

The chain uses TRBV5-6 and TRBJ1-2; tentatively, D is TRBD1 (6 bases). Trimming left V 0 bases short and J 7 bases short, with 16 bases between. The CDR3 consists of 15 residues. Germline CDR1 and CDR2: SGHDT and YYEEEE. Here the CDR3 DNA reads TGTGCCAGCAGCTTGGTTGGGCAGGGGTGGAGTGGCTACACCTTC. Its translation is CASSLVGQGWSGYTF.

The chain has TRBV4-2 and TRBJ2-4; the match to TRBD1 covers 8 bases. The CDR3 loop spans 17 amino acids. V gave up 3 bases and J gave up 1 base; unmatched junction bases: 8. Germline-derived CDR1 and CDR2 are LGHNA and YNFKEQ. CDR3 in DNA: TGTGCCAGCAGCCACCTTGGACAGGGAGAGGCCAAAAACATTCAGTACTTC. Amino acids: CASSHLGQGEAKNIQYF.

The rearrangement links TRBV2 to TRBJ2-1, with D maybe TRBD2 (5 bases). This CDR3 has 11 amino acids. Germline V gene lookup returns CDR1 SNHLY and CDR2 FYNNEI. The V end was cut by 4 bases, the J end by 10 bases, with 8 bases between. CDR3 sequence: CASSGTLEQFF. Written as DNA, the CDR3 is TGTGCCAGCAGTGGGACTCTGGAGCAGTTCTTC. Drawing the rest from reference TRBV2 and TRBJ2-1, the complete variable domain is EPEVTQTPSHQVTQMGQEVILRCVPISNHLYFYWYRQILGQKVEFLVSFYNNEISEKSEIFDDQFSVERPDGSNFTLKIRSTKLEDSAMYFCASSGTLEQFFGPGTRLTVL.

This chain joins TRBV5-4 and TRBJ2-7, with D maybe TRBD2 (5 bases). Germline V gene lookup returns CDR1 SGHNT and CDR2 YYREEE (reference sequence). V shed 3 bases and J shed 1 base, with 14 bases lying between them. This CDR3 comprises 15 residues. CDR3 residues: CASSSSGSSSYEQYF. The CDR3 DNA sequence: TGTGCCAGCAGCTCGAGCGGCAGTTCTTCCTACGAGCAGTACTTC.

This sequence joins TRBV5-1 and TRBJ2-3; D not resolved. V lost 2 bases and J 0 bases, leaving 10 bases between the germline ends. This CDR3 is 15 amino acids long. Germline assignment: CDR1 SGHRS and CDR2 YFSETQ. Written as DNA, the CDR3 is TGCGCCAGCAGCTTCTCGCACAGCAGCACAGATACGCAGTATTTT. This gives the protein CASSFSHSSTDTQYF.

This chain uses TRBV11-3 with TRBJ2-1; TRBD2 is a possible D gene (6 bases). The V gene lost 0 bases and the J gene lost 4 bases, with 10 bases spanning the gap. The CDR3 is 15 residues long. Germline CDR1 SGHNT, CDR2 YENEEA. The CDR3 DNA reads as TGTGCCAGCAGCTTAGATGCCGGGAGTTACAATGAGCAGTTCTTC. Its translation: CASSLDAGSYNEQFF. Full variable domain (missing parts from reference TRBV11-3 and TRBJ2-1): EAGVVQSPRYKIIEKKQPVAFWCNPISGHNTLYWYLQNLGQGPELLIRYENEEAVDDSQLPKDRFSAERLKGVDSTLKIQPAELGDSAVYLCASSLDAGSYNEQFFGPGTRLTVL.

This clone was counted only a few times. V usage is TRBV5-1 and J usage is TRBJ1-5, with D possibly matching TRBD1 (6 bases). In germline, CDR1 is SGHRS, CDR2 YFSETQ. V was trimmed by 1 base and J by 5 bases, leaving 10 bases between them. The CDR3 covers 14 residues. CDR3 sequence reads: CASSLTNRDQPQHF. The CDR3 nucleotides read TGCGCCAGCAGCTTGACCAACAGGGATCAGCCCCAGCATTTT.